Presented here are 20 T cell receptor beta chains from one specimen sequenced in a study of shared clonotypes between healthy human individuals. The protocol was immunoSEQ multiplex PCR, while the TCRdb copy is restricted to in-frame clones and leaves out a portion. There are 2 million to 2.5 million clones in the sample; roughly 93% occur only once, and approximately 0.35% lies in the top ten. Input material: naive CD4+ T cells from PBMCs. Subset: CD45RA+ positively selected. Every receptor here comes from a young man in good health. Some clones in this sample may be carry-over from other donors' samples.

The CDR3 spells CSVRTYRGAKNIQYF. The CDR3 nucleotides are TGCAGCGTCCGGACTTACAGGGGAGCCAAAAACATTCAGTACTTC. The rearrangement links TRBV29-1 to TRBJ2-4, with 7 positions matching TRBD1. Germline-derived CDR1 and CDR2 are SQVTM and ANQGSEA. Trimming took 6 bases from V and 0 from J; bases not matched to a gene: 8. CDR3 length: 15 amino acids.

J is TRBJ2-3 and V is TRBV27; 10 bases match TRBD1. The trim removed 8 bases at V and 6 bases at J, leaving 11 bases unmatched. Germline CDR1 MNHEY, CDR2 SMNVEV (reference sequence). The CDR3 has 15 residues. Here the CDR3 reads CASDAGDRGRDTQYF. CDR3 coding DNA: TGTGCCAGCGATGCCGGGGACAGGGGCCGTGATACGCAGTATTTT.

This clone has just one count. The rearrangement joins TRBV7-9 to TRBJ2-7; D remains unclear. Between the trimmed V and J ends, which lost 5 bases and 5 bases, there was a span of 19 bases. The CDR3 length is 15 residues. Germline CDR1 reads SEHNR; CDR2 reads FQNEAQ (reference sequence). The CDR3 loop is CASSRALGPPHEQYF. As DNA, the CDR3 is TGTGCCAGCAGCCGCGCCCTCGGACCGCCCCACGAGCAGTACTTC. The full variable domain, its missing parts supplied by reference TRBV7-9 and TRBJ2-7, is DTGVSQNPRHKITKRGQNVTFRCDPISEHNRLYWYRQTLGQGPEFLTYFQNEAQLEKSRLLSDRFSAERPKGSFSTLEIQRTEQGDSAMYLCASSRALGPPHEQYFGPGTRLTVT.

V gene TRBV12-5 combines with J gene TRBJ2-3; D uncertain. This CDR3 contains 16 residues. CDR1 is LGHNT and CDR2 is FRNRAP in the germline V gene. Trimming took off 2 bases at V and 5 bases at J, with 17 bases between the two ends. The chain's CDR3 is CASGLWTGRSKDTQYF. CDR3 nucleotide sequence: TGTGCTAGTGGTTTGTGGACGGGCCGATCCAAAGATACGCAGTATTTT.

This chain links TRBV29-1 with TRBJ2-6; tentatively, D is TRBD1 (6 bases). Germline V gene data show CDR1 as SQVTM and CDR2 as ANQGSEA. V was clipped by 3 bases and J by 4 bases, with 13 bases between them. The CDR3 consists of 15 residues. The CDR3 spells CSVEGAGTGANVLTF. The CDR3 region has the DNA TGCAGCGTTGAGGGGGCAGGAACAGGGGCCAACGTCCTGACTTTC.

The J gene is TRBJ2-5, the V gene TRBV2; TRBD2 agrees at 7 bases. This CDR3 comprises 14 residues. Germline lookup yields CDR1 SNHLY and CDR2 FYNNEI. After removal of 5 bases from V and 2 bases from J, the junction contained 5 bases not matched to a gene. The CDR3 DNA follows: TGTGCCAGCAGTTACCTAGCGGAACAAGAGACCCAGTACTTC. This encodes CASSYLAEQETQYF. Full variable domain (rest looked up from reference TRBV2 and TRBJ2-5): EPEVTQTPSHQVTQMGQEVILRCVPISNHLYFYWYRQILGQKVEFLVSFYNNEISEKSEIFDDQFSVERPDGSNFTLKIRSTKLEDSAMYFCASSYLAEQETQYFGPGTRLLVL.

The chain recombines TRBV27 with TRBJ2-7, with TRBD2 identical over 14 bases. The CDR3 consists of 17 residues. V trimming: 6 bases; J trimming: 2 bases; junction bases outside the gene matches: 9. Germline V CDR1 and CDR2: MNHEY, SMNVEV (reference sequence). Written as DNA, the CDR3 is TGTGCCAGCAGAAAACCGGGACTAGCGGGAGTCCCCTACGAGCAGTACTTC. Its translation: CASRKPGLAGVPYEQYF.

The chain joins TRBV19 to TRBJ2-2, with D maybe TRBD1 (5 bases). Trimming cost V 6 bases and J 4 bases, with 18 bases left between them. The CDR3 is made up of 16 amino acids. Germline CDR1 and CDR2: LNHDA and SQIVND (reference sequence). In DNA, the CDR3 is TGTGCCAGTAGCACCAGGAAAGGGGCGGTCACCGGGGAGCTGTTTTTT. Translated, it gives CASSTRKGAVTGELFF.

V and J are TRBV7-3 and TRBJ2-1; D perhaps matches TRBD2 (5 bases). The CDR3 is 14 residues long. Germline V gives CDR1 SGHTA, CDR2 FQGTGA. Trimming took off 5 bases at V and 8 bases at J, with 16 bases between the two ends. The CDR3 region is CASSPEGARDEQFF. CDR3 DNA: TGTGCCAGCAGCCCCGAGGGAGCGAGGGATGAGCAGTTCTTC.

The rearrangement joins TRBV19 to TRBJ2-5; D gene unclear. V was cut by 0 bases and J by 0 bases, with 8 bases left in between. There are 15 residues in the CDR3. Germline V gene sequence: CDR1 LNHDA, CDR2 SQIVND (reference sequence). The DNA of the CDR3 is TGTGCCAGTAGTATAGATACCCAGTACCAAGAGACCCAGTACTTC. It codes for CASSIDTQYQETQYF.

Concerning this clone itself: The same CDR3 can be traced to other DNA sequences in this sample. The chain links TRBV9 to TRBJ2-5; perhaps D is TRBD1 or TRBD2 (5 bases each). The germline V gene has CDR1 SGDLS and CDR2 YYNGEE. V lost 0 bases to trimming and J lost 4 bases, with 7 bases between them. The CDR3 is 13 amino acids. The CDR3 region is CASSVEGRETQYF. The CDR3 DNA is TGTGCCAGCAGCGTAGAGGGACGAGAGACCCAGTACTTC.

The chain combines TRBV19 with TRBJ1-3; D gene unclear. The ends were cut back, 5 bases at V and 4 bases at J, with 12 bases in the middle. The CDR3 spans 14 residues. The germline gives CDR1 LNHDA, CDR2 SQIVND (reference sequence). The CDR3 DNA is TGTGCCAGTAGTCCAGTATCTTCGGGAAACACCATATATTTT. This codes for CASSPVSSGNTIYF.

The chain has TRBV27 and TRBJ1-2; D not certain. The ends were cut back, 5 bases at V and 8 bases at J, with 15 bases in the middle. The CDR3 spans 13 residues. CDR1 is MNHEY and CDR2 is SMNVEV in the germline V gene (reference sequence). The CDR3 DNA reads TGTGCCAGCAGTGTAAATCGTCGTGGCGGCTACACCTTC. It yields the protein CASSVNRRGGYTF.

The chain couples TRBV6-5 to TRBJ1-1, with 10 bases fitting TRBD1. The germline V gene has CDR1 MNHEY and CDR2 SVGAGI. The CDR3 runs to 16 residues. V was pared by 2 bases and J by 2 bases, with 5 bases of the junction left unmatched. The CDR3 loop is CASSYLGQGLNTEAFF. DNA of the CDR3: TGTGCCAGCAGTTACCTGGGACAGGGGTTAAACACTGAAGCTTTCTTT.

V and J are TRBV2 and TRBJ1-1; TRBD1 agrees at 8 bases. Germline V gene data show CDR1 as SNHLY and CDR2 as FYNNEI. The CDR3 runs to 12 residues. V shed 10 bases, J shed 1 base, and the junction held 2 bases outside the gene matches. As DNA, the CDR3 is TGTGCCACGGACAGGGAGAACACTGAAGCTTTCTTT. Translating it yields CATDRENTEAFF.

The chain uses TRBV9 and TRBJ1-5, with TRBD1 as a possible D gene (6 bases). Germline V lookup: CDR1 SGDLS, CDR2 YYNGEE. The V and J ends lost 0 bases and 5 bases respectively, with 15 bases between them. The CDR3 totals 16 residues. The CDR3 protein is CASSVGVGEGDQPQHF. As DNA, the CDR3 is TGTGCCAGCAGCGTAGGGGTAGGGGAGGGGGATCAGCCCCAGCATTTT.

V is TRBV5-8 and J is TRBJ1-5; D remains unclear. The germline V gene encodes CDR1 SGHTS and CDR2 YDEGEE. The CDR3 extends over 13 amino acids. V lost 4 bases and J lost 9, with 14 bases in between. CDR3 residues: CASSPGRSWPQHF. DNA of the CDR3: TGTGCCAGCAGCCCCGGACGGTCATGGCCCCAGCATTTT.

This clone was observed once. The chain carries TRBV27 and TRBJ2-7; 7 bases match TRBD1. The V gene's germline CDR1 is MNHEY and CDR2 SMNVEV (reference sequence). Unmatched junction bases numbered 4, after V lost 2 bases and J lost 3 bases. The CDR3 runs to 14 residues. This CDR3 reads CASSLKTGNYEQYF. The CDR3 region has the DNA TGTGCCAGCAGTTTAAAGACAGGGAACTACGAGCAGTACTTC.

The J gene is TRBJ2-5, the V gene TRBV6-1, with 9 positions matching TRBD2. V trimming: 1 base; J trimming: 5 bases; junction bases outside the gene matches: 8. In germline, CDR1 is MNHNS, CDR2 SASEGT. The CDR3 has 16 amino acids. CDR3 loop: CASSEGASGMGETQYF. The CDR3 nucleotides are TGTGCCAGCAGTGAAGGGGCTAGCGGGATGGGGGAGACCCAGTACTTC.

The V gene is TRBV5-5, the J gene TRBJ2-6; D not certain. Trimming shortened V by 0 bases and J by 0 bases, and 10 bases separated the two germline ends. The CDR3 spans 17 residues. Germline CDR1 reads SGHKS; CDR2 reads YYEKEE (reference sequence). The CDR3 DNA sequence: TGTGCCAGCAGCTTGGCTCTCCGGACCTCTGGGGCCAACGTCCTGACTTTC. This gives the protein CASSLALRTSGANVLTF.